This TCR beta chain was captured in a study of naive and memory T cell subsets. This CDR3 is built from 14 residues. With V trimmed by 7 bases and J by 8 bases, 11 bases remained unmatched. The germline V gene has CDR1 SQVTM and CDR2 ANQGSEA. The beta constant-region primer was an equimolar mix of two oligonucleotides covering TRBC1 and TRBC2. TCRdb independently ran MiXCR on the UMI-ligation and nested PCR reads; one entry per CDR3 protein. The top ten hold around 0.14% of the sample, which has 150,000 or so distinct CDR3 sequences, over 15% seen once. The receptor's source is a human donor in good health. J is TRBJ2-1 and V is TRBV29-1; TRBD2 aligns across 10 bases. The sequenced sample was naive CD4+ T cells from blood. The CDR3 sequence is CSAPRSGRWDEQFF. In DNA form, the CDR3 reads TGCAGCGCCCCCCGTAGCGGGAGGTGGGATGAGCAGTTCTTC.